Sequencing of this TCR beta chain was carried out in a study of cytomegalovirus exposure and HLA in healthy donors. In germline, CDR1 is LNHDA, CDR2 SQIVND (reference sequence). The CDR3 is 15 amino acids. Everyone who donated was a healthy bone marrow donor. Both 60 Vbeta primers and 13 Jbeta primers went into the PCR. Clones were sequenced by immunoSEQ multiplex PCR, and TCRdb holds only the in-frame ones, with some missing. The data hold roughly 120,000 clones, with roughly 80% observed a single time. The chain is built from TRBV19 and TRBJ2-5, with D tentatively TRBD1 (6 bases). The DNA matches TRBJ2-7 better at its end, which makes the J call doubtful. This clonotype was sampled from a male donor in good health and CMV-seropositive. The sequenced material came from PBMCs. The CDR3 coding sequence is TGTGCCAGTAGTACGGACAGCTATGTTCCCTACGAGCAGTACTTC. It translates to CASSTDSYVPYEQYF.